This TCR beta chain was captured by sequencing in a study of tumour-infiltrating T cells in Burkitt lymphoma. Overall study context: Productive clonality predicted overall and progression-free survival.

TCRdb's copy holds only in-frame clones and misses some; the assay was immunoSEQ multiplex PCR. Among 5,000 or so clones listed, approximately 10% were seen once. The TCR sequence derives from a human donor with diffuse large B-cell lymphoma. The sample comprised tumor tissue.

DNA of the CDR3: TGTGCCAGCAGTGTAATTCGGACAGGGGCCTATGGCTACACCTTC. Residues: CASSVIRTGAYGYTF. V and J are TRBV2 and TRBJ1-2, with 9 bases matching TRBD1. With V trimmed by 4 bases and J by 4 bases, 7 bases remained unmatched. The germline V gene encodes CDR1 SNHLY and CDR2 FYNNEI. CDR3 length: 15 amino acids.